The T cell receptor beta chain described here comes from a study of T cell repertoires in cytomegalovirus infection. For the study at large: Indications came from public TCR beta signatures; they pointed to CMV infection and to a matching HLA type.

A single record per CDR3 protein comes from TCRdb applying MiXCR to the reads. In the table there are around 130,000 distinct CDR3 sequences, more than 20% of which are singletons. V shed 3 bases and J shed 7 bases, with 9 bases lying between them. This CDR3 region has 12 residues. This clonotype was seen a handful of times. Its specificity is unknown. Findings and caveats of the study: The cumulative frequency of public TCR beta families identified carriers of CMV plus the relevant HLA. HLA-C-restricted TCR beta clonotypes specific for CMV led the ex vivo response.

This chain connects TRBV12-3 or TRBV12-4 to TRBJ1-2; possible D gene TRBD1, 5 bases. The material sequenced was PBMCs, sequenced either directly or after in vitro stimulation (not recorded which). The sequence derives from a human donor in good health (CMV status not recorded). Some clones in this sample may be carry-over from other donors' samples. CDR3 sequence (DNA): TGTGCCAGCAGTTTGGGGGGACGTGGCTACACCTTC. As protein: CASSLGGRGYTF.